This T cell receptor beta chain emerged from a study of CD4 and CD8 cells across lung adenocarcinoma regions. This CDR3 has 15 amino acids. Germline V gene data show CDR1 as ENHRY and CDR2 as SYGVKD. In TCRdb, the PCR reads were re-called with MiXCR into one record per CDR3 protein. This sample has 16,000 or so distinct CDR3 sequences, with roughly half found just once. Concerning this clonotype: Germline and junction disagree at one end, which may indicate a read error.

Samples came from patients with localized non-small cell lung adenocarcinoma. The chain uses TRBV10-3 and TRBJ2-1, with D perhaps TRBD1 or TRBD2 (5 bases each). Judging by the DNA end, TRBJ2-5 fits better; the J call may be wrong. The sequence derives from a female donor with lung adenocarcinoma. The CD4 and CD8 labels of this study may be unreliable. The sequenced material came from CD8+ T cells from the center of a lung tumor. CDR3 region: CATGRAGRAQDTQYF. CDR3 coding DNA: TGTGCCACGGGGCGCGCGGGCCGAGCCCAAGACACCCAGTACTTC.